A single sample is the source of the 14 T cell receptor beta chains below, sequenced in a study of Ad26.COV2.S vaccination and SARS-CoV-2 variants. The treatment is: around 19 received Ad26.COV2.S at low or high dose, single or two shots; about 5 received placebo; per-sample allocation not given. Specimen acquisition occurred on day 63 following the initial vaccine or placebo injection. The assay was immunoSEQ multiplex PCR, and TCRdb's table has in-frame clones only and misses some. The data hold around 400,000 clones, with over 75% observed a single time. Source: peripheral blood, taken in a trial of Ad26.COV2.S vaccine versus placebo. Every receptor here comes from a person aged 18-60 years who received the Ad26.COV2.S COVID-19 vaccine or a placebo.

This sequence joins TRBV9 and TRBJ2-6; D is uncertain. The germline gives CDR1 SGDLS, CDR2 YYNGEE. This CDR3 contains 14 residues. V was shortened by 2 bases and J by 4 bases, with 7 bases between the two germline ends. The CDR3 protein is CASSVAGGANVLTF. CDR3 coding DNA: TGTGCCAGCAGCGTCGCTGGGGGGGCCAACGTCCTGACTTTC.

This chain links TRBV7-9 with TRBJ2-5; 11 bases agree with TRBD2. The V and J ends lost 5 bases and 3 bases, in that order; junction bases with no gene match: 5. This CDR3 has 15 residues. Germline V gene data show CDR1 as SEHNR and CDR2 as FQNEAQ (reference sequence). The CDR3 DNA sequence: TGTGCCAGCAGCCCGGGACTAGCGGATAAAGAGACCCAGTACTTC. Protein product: CASSPGLADKETQYF. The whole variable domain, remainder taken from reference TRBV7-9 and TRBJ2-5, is DTGVSQNPRHKITKRGQNVTFRCDPISEHNRLYWYRQTLGQGPEFLTYFQNEAQLEKSRLLSDRFSAERPKGSFSTLEIQRTEQGDSAMYLCASSPGLADKETQYFGPGTRLLVL.

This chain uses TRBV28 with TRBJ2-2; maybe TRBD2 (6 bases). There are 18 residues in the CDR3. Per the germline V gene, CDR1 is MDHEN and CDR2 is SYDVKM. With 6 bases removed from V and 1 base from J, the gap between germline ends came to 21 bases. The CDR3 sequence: CASSLRAEGRENTGELFF. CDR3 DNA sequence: TGTGCCAGCAGCCTAAGAGCCGAGGGGCGGGAGAACACCGGGGAGCTGTTTTTT.

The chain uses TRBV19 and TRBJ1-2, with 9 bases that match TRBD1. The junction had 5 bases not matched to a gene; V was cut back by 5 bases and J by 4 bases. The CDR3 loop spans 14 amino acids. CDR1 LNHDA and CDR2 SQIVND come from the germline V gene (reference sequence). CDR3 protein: CASSSGQGPYGYTF. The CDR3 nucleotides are TGTGCCAGTAGTTCTGGACAGGGGCCCTATGGCTACACCTTC.

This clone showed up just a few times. The CDR3 here is CASRGTGLNTEAFF. Here the CDR3 DNA reads TGTGCCAGCAGGGGGACAGGCCTGAACACTGAAGCTTTCTTT. This rearrangement joins TRBV6-5 to TRBJ1-1, with 8 nucleotides matching TRBD1. CDR3 length: 14 amino acids. The J segment lost 0 bases and the V segment lost 6 bases, leaving 3 bases of the junction unmatched. Germline values: CDR1 MNHEY, CDR2 SVGAGI.

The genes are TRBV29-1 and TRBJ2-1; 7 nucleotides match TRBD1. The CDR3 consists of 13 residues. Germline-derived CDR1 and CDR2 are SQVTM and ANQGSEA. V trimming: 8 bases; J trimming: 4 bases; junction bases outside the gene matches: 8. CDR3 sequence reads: CSLRQGSYNEQFF. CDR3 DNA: TGCAGCCTTCGACAGGGAAGTTACAATGAGCAGTTCTTC.

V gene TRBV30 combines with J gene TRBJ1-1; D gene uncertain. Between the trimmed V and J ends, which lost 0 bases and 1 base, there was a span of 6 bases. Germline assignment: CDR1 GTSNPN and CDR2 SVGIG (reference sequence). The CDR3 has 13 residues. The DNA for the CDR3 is TGTGCCTGGAGTGTAGGTCGGAACACTGAAGCTTTCTTT. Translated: CAWSVGRNTEAFF. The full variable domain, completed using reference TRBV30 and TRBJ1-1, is SQTIHQWPATLVQPVGSPLSLECTVEGTSNPNLYWYRQAAGRGLQLLFYSVGIGQISSEVPQNLSASRPQDRQFILSSKKLLLSDSGFYLCAWSVGRNTEAFFGQGTRLTVV.

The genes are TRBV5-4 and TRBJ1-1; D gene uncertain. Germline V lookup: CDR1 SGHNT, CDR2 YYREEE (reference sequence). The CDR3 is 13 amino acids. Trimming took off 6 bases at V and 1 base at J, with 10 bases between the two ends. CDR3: CASTPPGNTEAFF. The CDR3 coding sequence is TGTGCCAGCACCCCACCAGGGAACACTGAAGCTTTCTTT. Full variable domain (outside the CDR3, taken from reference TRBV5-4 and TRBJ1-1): ETGVTQSPTHLIKTRGQQVTLRCSSQSGHNTVSWYQQALGQGPQFIFQYYREEENGRGNFPPRFSGLQFPNYSSELNVNALELDDSALYLCASTPPGNTEAFFGQGTRLTVV.

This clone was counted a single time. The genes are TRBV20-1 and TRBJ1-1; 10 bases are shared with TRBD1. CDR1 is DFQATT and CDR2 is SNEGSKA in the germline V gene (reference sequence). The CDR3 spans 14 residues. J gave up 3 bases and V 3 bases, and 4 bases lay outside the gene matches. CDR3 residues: CSASGQGEDTEAFF. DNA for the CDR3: TGCAGTGCTAGTGGACAGGGGGAAGACACTGAAGCTTTCTTT.

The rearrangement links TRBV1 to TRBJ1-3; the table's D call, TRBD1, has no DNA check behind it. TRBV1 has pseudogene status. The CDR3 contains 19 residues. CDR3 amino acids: CTSSQDSIRQGYSGNTIYF. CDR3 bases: TGCACCAGCAGCCAAGACTCAATCCGACAGGGTTACTCTGGAAACACCATATATTTT.

CDR3 in amino acids: CASSDTGNNQPQHF. The CDR3 DNA is TGTGCCAGCAGTGATACAGGGAACAATCAGCCCCAGCATTTT. The chain carries TRBV6-1 and TRBJ1-5; D is perhaps TRBD1 (6 bases). The V and J ends lost 3 bases and 3 bases respectively, with 9 bases between them. This CDR3 spans 14 amino acids. The germline CDR1 and CDR2 sequences are MNHNS and SASEGT.

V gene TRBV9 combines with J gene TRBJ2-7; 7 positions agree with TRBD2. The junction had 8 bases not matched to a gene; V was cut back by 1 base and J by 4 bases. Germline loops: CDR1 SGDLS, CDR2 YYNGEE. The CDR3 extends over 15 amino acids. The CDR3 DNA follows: TGTGCCAGCAGCGTAAACGCGGGGGAGTGGTACGAGCAGTACTTC. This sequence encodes CASSVNAGEWYEQYF.

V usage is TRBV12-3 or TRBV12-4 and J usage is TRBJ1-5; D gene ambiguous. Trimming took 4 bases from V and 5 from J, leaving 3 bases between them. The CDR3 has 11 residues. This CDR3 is CASSSHQPQHF. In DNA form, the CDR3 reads TGTGCCAGCAGTTCCCATCAGCCCCAGCATTTT.

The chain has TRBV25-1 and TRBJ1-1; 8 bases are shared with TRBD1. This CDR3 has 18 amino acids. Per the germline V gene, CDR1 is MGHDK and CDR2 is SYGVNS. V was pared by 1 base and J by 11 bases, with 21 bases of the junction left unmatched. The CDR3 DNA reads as TGTGCCAGCAGTGAATCTATAAGCGCGGGACGGACAGGGCGAAGGGCTTTCTTT. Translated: CASSESISAGRTGRRAFF.